One and the same sample provided the 32 T cell receptor beta chains below, sequenced in a study of regulatory T cells in long-lasting Graves disease. CDR3 regions were amplified by Arm-PCR using iRepertoire HTBI primers to build TCR beta libraries. TCRdb re-called the multiplex PCR reads through MiXCR, storing one row per CDR3 protein. The table has roughly 450,000 distinct CDR3 sequences, 20% to 30% seen once; the top ten hold approximately 26%. Specified time point: persistent/refractory GD, antithyroid drugs over 5 years with positive TRAb. From PBMCs, RNA was extracted and then used to make the TCR library. The sequenced sample was peripheral blood mononuclear cells (PBMCs), obtained when the disease was refractory, from a patient treated with antithyroid drugs. The source is a female donor with Graves disease.

This clonotype was recorded a few times. The chain uses TRBV20-1 and TRBJ1-2; D possibly corresponds to TRBD1 (6 bases). With 7 bases removed from V and 4 bases from J, the gap between germline ends came to 19 bases. The CDR3 sequence is 14 residues long. The germline V gene encodes CDR1 DFQATT and CDR2 SNEGSKA (reference sequence). CDR3 coding DNA: TGCAGTGTTAGTCAACCGGGACAACCCTATGGCTACACCTTC. Translated: CSVSQPGQPYGYTF.

This clonotype was seen more than once but under ten times. This rearrangement joins TRBV6-5 to TRBJ1-5; 8 nucleotides align to TRBD1. The CDR3 runs to 15 residues. After removal of 2 bases from V and 6 bases from J, the junction contained 6 bases not matched to a gene. Germline CDR1 MNHEY, CDR2 SVGAGI. The CDR3 protein is CASSYDRQGSQPQHF. CDR3 in DNA: TGTGCCAGCAGTTACGATAGACAGGGGTCTCAGCCCCAGCATTTT.

V gene TRBV5-1 combines with J gene TRBJ2-5; weak D call: TRBD2 (6 bases). The CDR3 covers 16 residues. Germline V lookup: CDR1 SGHRS, CDR2 YFSETQ. Trimming removed 4 bases from V and 1 base from J, with 17 bases in between. The CDR3 DNA reads TGCGCCAGCAGCCCGTTTAACGCGGGATCCCAAGAGACCCAGTACTTC. Translation gives CASSPFNAGSQETQYF.

This clonotype was seen ten or more times. The J gene is TRBJ1-1, the V gene TRBV2, with a weak D call TRBD1 (5 bases). The CDR3 length is 14 residues. V gave up 5 bases and J gave up 1 base, with 11 bases separating them. Germline CDR1 reads SNHLY; CDR2 reads FYNNEI. CDR3 in amino acids: CASSPGRKNTEAFF. The CDR3 DNA follows: TGTGCCAGCAGTCCGGGACGGAAGAACACTGAAGCTTTCTTT.

The sample holds many counts of this clonotype. This rearrangement joins TRBV7-2 to TRBJ2-5; D is uncertain. This CDR3 has 12 residues. Germline CDR1 reads SGHTA; CDR2 reads FQGNSA. V lost 1 base and J lost 5, with 5 bases in between. The CDR3 nucleotides are TGTGCCAGCAGCTTAGTGCGGGAGACCCAGTACTTC. It specifies CASSLVRETQYF.

There are a few counts of this clonotype. The CDR3 DNA reads TGTGCCAGTAGTATACAGGGTCACACTGAAGCTTTCTTT. It yields the protein CASSIQGHTEAFF. V gene TRBV19 combines with J gene TRBJ1-1; maybe TRBD1 (5 bases). Per the germline V gene, CDR1 is LNHDA and CDR2 is SQIVND (reference sequence). V shed 2 bases and J shed 3 bases, with 7 bases lying between them. The CDR3 is 13 amino acids.

V is TRBV5-1 and J is TRBJ2-1, with TRBD2 matching 13 bases. Unmatched junction bases numbered 13, after V lost 4 bases and J lost 3 bases. Germline V gene sequence: CDR1 SGHRS, CDR2 YFSETQ. This CDR3 has 19 residues. CDR3 in DNA: TGCGCCAGCAGCGCAATGGCCGGGACTAGCGGGGAAAACTACAATGAGCAGTTCTTC. This codes for CASSAMAGTSGENYNEQFF.

Details on this clonotype: The conserved final phenylalanine or tryptophan is absent from the CDR3, which likely points to a read error. The chain employs TRBV24-1 and TRBJ1-5; 12 bases fit TRBD1. This CDR3 spans 17 amino acids. J gave up 5 bases and V 4 bases, and 8 bases lay outside the gene matches. Germline V gene data show CDR1 as KGHDR and CDR2 as SFDVKD. CDR3 DNA sequence: TGTGCCACCAGTGAGGCCGGGACAGGGGGCGTCTATCAGCCCCAGCATCTT. This codes for CATSEAGTGGVYQPQHL.

This clonotype occurred many times. This chain connects TRBV12-3 or TRBV12-4 to TRBJ2-5; D not certain. The V end was cut by 2 bases, the J end by 5 bases, with 12 bases between. The CDR3 covers 14 residues. The CDR3 DNA is TGTGCCAGCAGTTTATTCGGCAGGAAGGAGACCCAGTACTTC. Translating gives CASSLFGRKETQYF.

The genes are TRBV30 and TRBJ2-3, with 7 bases fitting TRBD2. CDR3 length: 14 residues. J lost 4 bases, V lost 5 bases, and 9 bases had no gene match. Germline assignment: CDR1 GTSNPN and CDR2 SVGIG (reference sequence). The CDR3 bases are TGTGCCTGGTGGCCCGCGGGAGCATCAGATACGCAGTATTTT. It codes for CAWWPAGASDTQYF.

V usage is TRBV19 and J usage is TRBJ1-5, with D possibly TRBD1 on 6 matching bases. Per germline, CDR1 LNHDA and CDR2 SQIVND (reference sequence). V lost 2 bases, J lost 0 bases, and 14 bases lay in between. The CDR3 has 17 amino acids. The CDR3 here is CASSIITDSYSNQPQHF. The CDR3 DNA sequence: TGTGCCAGTAGTATAATTACGGACAGCTATAGCAATCAGCCCCAGCATTTT.

The sample holds a few counts of this clonotype. The gene calls are TRBV29-1 and TRBJ2-2; D may be TRBD2 (6 bases). The germline CDR1 and CDR2 sequences are SQVTM and ANQGSEA. This CDR3 contains 14 residues. V was pared by 5 bases and J by 0 bases, with 10 bases between. The CDR3 DNA sequence: TGCAGCGTTTTTGGAGGGACGAACACCGGGGAGCTGTTTTTT. Its protein is CSVFGGTNTGELFF.

This chain connects TRBV6-9 to TRBJ1-2; D might be TRBD1 (5 bases). V lost 3 bases to trimming and J lost 6 bases, with 17 bases between them. The CDR3 runs 15 residues. Germline V CDR1 and CDR2: MNHGY, SVAAGI. The CDR3 DNA is TGTGCCAGCAGTTACCTACGATCCGGGACGGATGGCTACACCTTC. Translating gives CASSYLRSGTDGYTF.

This clonotype was counted only a few times. The chain uses TRBV4-3 and TRBJ1-2; D uncertain. The CDR3 sequence is 13 residues long. Germline CDR1 and CDR2: LGHNA and YSLEER. The V end was cut by 0 bases, the J end by 5 bases, with 7 bases between. This CDR3 is CASSQDHTYGYTF. CDR3 sequence (DNA): TGCGCCAGCAGCCAAGATCACACGTATGGCTACACCTTC.

The table lists this clonotype with a few counts. The V and J genes are TRBV3-2 and TRBJ1-1; TRBD1, the table's D call, was not compared with the DNA. TRBV3-2 is reported as a pseudogene. The CDR3 has 14 amino acids. CDR3 amino acids: CASSQGTGDPEAFF. Here the CDR3 DNA reads TGTGCCAGCAGCCAAGGAACAGGGGACCCTGAAGCTTTCTTT.

The chain combines TRBV11-3 with TRBJ1-6; 9 nucleotides match TRBD1. This CDR3 has 16 amino acids. Germline V gene lookup returns CDR1 SGHNT and CDR2 YENEEA. V was pared by 3 bases and J by 10 bases, with 10 bases of the junction left unmatched. The DNA of the CDR3 is TGTGCCAGCAGCTTTGGGGACAGGGCGCTTAGATCACCCCTCCACTTT. Translation gives CASSFGDRALRSPLHF.

This clonotype was seen many times. The gene calls are TRBV6-1 and TRBJ2-5, with D perhaps assigned TRBD1 or TRBD2 (5 bases each). The V gene's germline CDR1 is MNHNS and CDR2 SASEGT. V lost 7 bases and J lost 5, with 14 bases in between. The CDR3 length is 13 residues. CDR3: CASTWGSGETQYF. As DNA, the CDR3 is TGTGCCAGCACTTGGGGGAGCGGTGAGACCCAGTACTTC.

This clonotype was observed at least ten times. The V call is TRBV6-1, the J call TRBJ1-1, with TRBD1 matching over 10 bases. The CDR3 contains 13 residues. V shed 10 bases and J 6 bases; nucleotides not matched to a gene: 8. Germline CDR1 is MNHNS and CDR2 is SASEGT. CDR3 residues: CATRGTGVSEAFF. In nucleotides, the CDR3 is TGTGCCACCAGAGGGACAGGGGTCTCTGAAGCTTTCTTT.

The rearrangement links TRBV7-8 to TRBJ2-1; 11 bases are shared with TRBD2. V was pared by 5 bases and J by 5 bases, with 11 bases of the junction left unmatched. The CDR3 totals 17 residues. Per germline, CDR1 SGHVS and CDR2 FQNEAQ. The DNA of the CDR3 is TGTGCCAGCAGCCATGCCCTTGGGACTAGCGGAAACAATGAGCAGTTCTTC. Protein product: CASSHALGTSGNNEQFF.

This clonotype appeared a few times. This chain uses TRBV6-9 with TRBJ2-2, with D uncertain. The V and J ends lost 2 bases and 0 bases respectively, with 16 bases between them. CDR1 and CDR2 from the germline V gene are MNHGY and SVAAGI. This CDR3 region has 18 residues. CDR3: CASSYLGMGGANTGELFF. CDR3 bases: TGTGCCAGCAGTTATCTAGGGATGGGCGGCGCGAACACCGGGGAGCTGTTTTTT.

On this clonotype itself: The conserved phenylalanine or tryptophan normally closing the CDR3 is absent here, so this likely arose from a read error. The gene calls are TRBV7-2 and TRBJ2-7, with 10 bases aligning to TRBD2. V was pared by 5 bases and J by 3 bases, with 10 bases of the junction left unmatched. The CDR3 runs to 16 residues. Germline V gene lookup returns CDR1 SGHTA and CDR2 FQGNSA. Here the CDR3 DNA reads TGTGCCAGCAGCATCACCGGGACTAGCGACGTCTACGAGCAGTACCTC. Translation gives CASSITGTSDVYEQYL.

This clonotype has a count of ten or more. The rearrangement links TRBV5-1 to TRBJ2-7, with 8 bases fitting TRBD2. CDR3 length: 14 amino acids. Germline CDR1 SGHRS, CDR2 YFSETQ. Trimming cost V 0 bases and J 2 bases; bases outside gene matches: 1. The CDR3 DNA is TGCGCCAGCAGCTTGGCAGCGGGAGCCTACGAGCAGTACTTC. Translated: CASSLAAGAYEQYF.

J is TRBJ1-2 and V is TRBV11-2; TRBD1 agrees at 8 bases. Germline CDR1 is SGHAT and CDR2 is FQNNGV. There are 15 residues in the CDR3. The V gene end was trimmed by 3 bases and the J gene end by 4 bases; junction bases not matched to a gene: 7. In nucleotides, the CDR3 is TGTGCCAGCAGCTTGGACCGGGACAGGCTCTATGGCTACACCTTC. Encoded protein: CASSLDRDRLYGYTF.

This clonotype was seen at least ten times. V gene TRBV13 combines with J gene TRBJ2-7; 7 bases are a match to TRBD1. The V gene end was trimmed by 1 base and the J gene end by 0 bases; junction bases not matched to a gene: 3. Per germline, CDR1 PRHDT and CDR2 FYEKMQ (reference sequence). The CDR3 consists of 15 residues. CDR3 in DNA: TGTGCCAGCAGCTTAGATGGACAGGTCTCCTACGAGCAGTACTTC. Its protein is CASSLDGQVSYEQYF.

This clonotype occurred many times. The V and J genes are TRBV6-5 and TRBJ1-1, with 8 bases fitting TRBD1. After removal of 0 bases from V and 1 base from J, the junction contained 1 base not matched to a gene. The CDR3 sequence is 15 residues long. Per germline, CDR1 MNHEY and CDR2 SVGAGI. The DNA of the CDR3 is TGTGCCAGCAGTTACTCTGGGACAGGGAACACTGAAGCTTTCTTT. Amino acids: CASSYSGTGNTEAFF.

This clonotype was seen ten or more times. The V gene is TRBV28, the J gene TRBJ2-7; 7 nucleotides match TRBD2. J lost 2 bases, V lost 3 bases, and 7 bases had no gene match. The CDR3 is 15 residues long. Germline V gives CDR1 MDHEN, CDR2 SYDVKM. The CDR3 DNA sequence: TGTGCCAGCAGTTTTGGGCGGGGGTTGGCCTACGAGCAGTACTTC. It codes for CASSFGRGLAYEQYF.

The V and J genes are TRBV27 and TRBJ1-5; a weak D match, TRBD1 (5 bases). CDR1 MNHEY and CDR2 SMNVEV come from the germline V gene (reference sequence). Trimming took 2 bases from V and 7 from J, leaving 12 bases between them. The CDR3 runs to 14 residues. The CDR3 region has the DNA TGTGCCAGCAGTTTAAAGGGGACGAGCCAGCCCCAGCATTTT. Translated, it gives CASSLKGTSQPQHF.

V gene TRBV19 combines with J gene TRBJ1-2; TRBD1 is a possible D gene (5 bases). V lost 1 base, J lost 4 bases, and 10 bases lay in between. The CDR3 totals 14 residues. Germline V lookup: CDR1 LNHDA, CDR2 SQIVND (reference sequence). The CDR3 protein is CASSIVPDIYGYTF. Written as DNA, the CDR3 is TGTGCCAGTAGTATAGTCCCGGACATCTATGGCTACACCTTC.

This clonotype has more than one count but fewer than ten. The chain has TRBV6-1 and TRBJ2-2; D unclear. This CDR3 has 18 residues. Deletions cut 5 bases from V and 1 base from J, with 20 bases between. The germline gives CDR1 MNHNS, CDR2 SASEGT. The DNA of the CDR3 is TGTGCCAGCAGTCCGAAACAGAGGTTTTGGGTGAACACCGGGGAGCTGTTTTTT. Translating it yields CASSPKQRFWVNTGELFF.

The chain combines TRBV7-2 with TRBJ1-2, with D unresolved. The germline V and J ends were trimmed by 4 bases and 0 bases, with 9 bases remaining between them. The CDR3 runs to 14 residues. Germline CDR1 is SGHTA and CDR2 is FQGNSA. CDR3 protein: CASSSGFTNYGYTF. The CDR3 DNA sequence: TGTGCCAGCAGCTCGGGGTTTACTAACTATGGCTACACCTTC.

This clonotype was detected many times. The CDR3 loop reads CASSLHRGLSTEAFF. As DNA, the CDR3 is TGTGCCAGCAGCTTACACAGGGGGCTGAGCACTGAAGCTTTCTTT. The chain links TRBV7-8 to TRBJ1-1; 9 bases fit TRBD1. This CDR3 contains 15 residues. V dropped 2 bases and J dropped 4; count of bases not matched to a gene: 5. Per the germline V gene, CDR1 is SGHVS and CDR2 is FQNEAQ.

CDR3 sequence: CASSYLTGAGYGYTF. As DNA, the CDR3 is TGTGCCAGCAGTTACCTGACAGGGGCTGGCTATGGCTACACCTTC. This chain connects TRBV6-5 to TRBJ1-2; 8 bases are shared with TRBD1. From germline, CDR1 is MNHEY and CDR2 SVGAGI. J lost 4 bases, V lost 2 bases, and 6 bases had no gene match. The CDR3 covers 15 residues.